This T cell receptor (beta chain) is from a study of CD8 T cells in Susac syndrome. Each multiple sclerosis control was a treatment-naive patient with relapsing-remitting disease that was either stable or active. Random hexamers were used to reverse transcribe about 0.45 to 1 ug of RNA. It was immunoSEQ multiplex PCR that amplified TCR beta CDR3 across 54 Vbeta and 13 Jbeta. In TCRdb, the immunoSEQ multiplex PCR reads were re-called with MiXCR into one record per CDR3 protein. The sample has about 300,000 distinct CDR3 sequences, roughly 85% seen once. The CDR3 runs to 15 residues. With 1 base removed from V and 2 bases from J, the gap between germline ends came to 10 bases.

The J gene is TRBJ2-3, the V gene TRBV12-3 or TRBV12-4; D is possibly TRBD2 (6 bases). The sequence derives from a human donor with multiple sclerosis. The sequenced sample was CD8+ T cells from PBMCs. CDR3 amino acids: CASSLGVGLTDTQYF. The CDR3 DNA reads as TGTGCCAGCAGTTTAGGGGTGGGACTCACAGATACGCAGTATTTT.